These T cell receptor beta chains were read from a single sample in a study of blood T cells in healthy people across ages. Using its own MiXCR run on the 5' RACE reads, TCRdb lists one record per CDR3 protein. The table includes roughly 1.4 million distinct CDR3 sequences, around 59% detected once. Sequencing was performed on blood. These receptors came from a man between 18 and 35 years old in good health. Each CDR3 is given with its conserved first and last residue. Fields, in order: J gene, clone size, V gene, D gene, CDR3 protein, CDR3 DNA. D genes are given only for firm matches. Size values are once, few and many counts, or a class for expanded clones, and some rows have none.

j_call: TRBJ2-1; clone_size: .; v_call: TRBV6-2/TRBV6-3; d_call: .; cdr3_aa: CASSAPDWSSYNEQFF; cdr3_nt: TGTGCCAGCAGTGCTCCAGACTGGAGCTCCTACAATGAGCAGTTCTTC
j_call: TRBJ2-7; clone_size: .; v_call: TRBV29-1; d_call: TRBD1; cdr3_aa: CSVDGVRDQGAPSYEQYF; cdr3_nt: TGCAGCGTTGACGGAGTGAGGGATCAGGGGGCGCCTTCCTACGAGCAGTACTTC
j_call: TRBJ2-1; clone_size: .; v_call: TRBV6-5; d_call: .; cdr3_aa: CASRDSVYNEQFF; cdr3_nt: TGTGCCAGCAGAGACTCAGTATACAATGAGCAGTTCTTC
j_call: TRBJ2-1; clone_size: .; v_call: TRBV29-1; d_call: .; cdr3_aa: CSVEDPPGTRTAAYNEQFF; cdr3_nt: TGCAGCGTTGAAGATCCCCCGGGAACCCGGACAGCGGCCTACAATGAGCAGTTCTTC
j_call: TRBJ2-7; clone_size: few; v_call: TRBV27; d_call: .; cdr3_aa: CASSLRRSSSSYEQYF; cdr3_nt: TGTGCCAGCAGTTTAAGGCGTAGTTCGAGCTCCTACGAGCAGTACTTC
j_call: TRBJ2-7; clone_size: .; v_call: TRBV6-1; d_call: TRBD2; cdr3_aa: CASSEPGLATGEQYF; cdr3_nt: TGTGCCAGCAGTGAACCCGGACTAGCGACCGGGGAGCAGTACTTC
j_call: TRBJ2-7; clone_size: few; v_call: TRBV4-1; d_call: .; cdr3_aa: CASSHTDGSYEQYF; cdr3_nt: TGCGCCAGCAGCCATACGGACGGCTCCTACGAGCAGTACTTC
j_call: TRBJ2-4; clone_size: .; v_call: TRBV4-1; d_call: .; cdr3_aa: CASSHEDKWNIQYF; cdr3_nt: TGCGCCAGCAGCCATGAGGACAAGTGGAACATTCAGTACTTC
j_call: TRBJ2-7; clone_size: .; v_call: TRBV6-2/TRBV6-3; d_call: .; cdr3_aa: CASSYSYYEQYF; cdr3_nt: TGTGCCAGCAGTTACTCTTACTACGAGCAGTACTTC
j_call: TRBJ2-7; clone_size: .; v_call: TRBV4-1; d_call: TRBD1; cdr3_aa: CASSQGGTGEQYF; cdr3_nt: TGCGCCAGCAGCCAAGGGGGGACAGGGGAGCAGTACTTC
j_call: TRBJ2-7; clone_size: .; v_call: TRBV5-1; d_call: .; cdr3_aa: CASSFQNRDYEQYF; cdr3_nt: TGCGCCAGCAGCTTCCAAAACCGGGACTACGAGCAGTACTTC
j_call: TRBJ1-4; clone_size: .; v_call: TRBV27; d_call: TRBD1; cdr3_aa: CASSPQTGERDEKLFF; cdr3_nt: TGTGCCAGCAGTCCACAAACAGGGGAAAGAGATGAAAAACTGTTTTTT
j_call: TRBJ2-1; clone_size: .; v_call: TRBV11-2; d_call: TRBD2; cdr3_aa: CASSKIIAGGPYNEQFF; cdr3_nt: TGTGCCAGCAGCAAAATTATAGCGGGAGGACCTTACAATGAGCAGTTCTTC
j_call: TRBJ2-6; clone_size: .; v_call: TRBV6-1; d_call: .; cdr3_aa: CASSGGQSRPGANVLTF; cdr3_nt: TGTGCCAGCAGCGGGGGACAGTCGAGGCCGGGGGCCAACGTCCTGACTTTC
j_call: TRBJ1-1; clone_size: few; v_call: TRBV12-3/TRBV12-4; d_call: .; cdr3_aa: CASSFSESTEAFF; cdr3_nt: TGTGCCAGCAGTTTTTCGGAGTCCACTGAAGCTTTCTTT
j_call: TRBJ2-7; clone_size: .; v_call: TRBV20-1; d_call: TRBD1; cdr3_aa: CSATPAGGFEQYF; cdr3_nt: TGCAGTGCTACCCCCGCAGGGGGCTTCGAGCAGTACTTC
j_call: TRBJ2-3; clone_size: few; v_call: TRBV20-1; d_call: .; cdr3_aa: CSARVPYTDTQYF; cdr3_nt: TGCAGTGCTAGAGTTCCATACACAGATACGCAGTATTTT
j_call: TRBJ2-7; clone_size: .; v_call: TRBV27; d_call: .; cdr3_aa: CASSLSFGDGYEQYF; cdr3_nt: TGTGCCAGCAGTTTATCGTTTGGGGACGGGTACGAGCAGTACTTC
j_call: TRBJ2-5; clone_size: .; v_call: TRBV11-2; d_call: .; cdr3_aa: CASSPPWRSETQYF; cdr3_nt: TGTGCCAGCAGCCCCCCTTGGCGATCAGAGACCCAGTACTTC
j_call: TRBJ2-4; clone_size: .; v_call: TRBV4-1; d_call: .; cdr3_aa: CASSQEVSVQNIQYF; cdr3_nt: TGCGCCAGCAGCCAAGAGGTTAGCGTACAAAACATTCAGTACTTC
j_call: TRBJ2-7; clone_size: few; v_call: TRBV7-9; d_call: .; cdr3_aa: CASSLLGTGTYEQYF; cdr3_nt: TGTGCCAGCAGCTTATTAGGGACGGGGACCTACGAGCAGTACTTC
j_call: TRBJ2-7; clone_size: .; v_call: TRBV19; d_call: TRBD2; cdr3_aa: CASSSSLAGGVSYEQYF; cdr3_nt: TGTGCCAGTAGTAGCTCTCTAGCGGGGGGCGTCTCCTACGAGCAGTACTTC
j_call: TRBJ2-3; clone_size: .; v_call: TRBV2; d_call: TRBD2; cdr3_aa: CASSVLRGSSDTQYF; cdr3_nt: TGTGCCAGCAGTGTCTTGCGGGGGTCGTCAGATACGCAGTATTTT
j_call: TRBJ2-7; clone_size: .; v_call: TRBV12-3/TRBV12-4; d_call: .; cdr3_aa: CASSLIHGRSEQYF; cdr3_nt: TGTGCCAGCAGTTTAATCCACGGACGCAGCGAGCAGTACTTC
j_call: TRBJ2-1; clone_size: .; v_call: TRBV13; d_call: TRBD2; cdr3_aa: CASSPVDTSGGEEQFF; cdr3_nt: TGTGCCAGCAGCCCCGTTGATACTAGCGGGGGTGAGGAGCAGTTCTTC
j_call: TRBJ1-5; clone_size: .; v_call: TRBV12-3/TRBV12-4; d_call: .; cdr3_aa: CASSFGVRQHF; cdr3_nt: TGTGCCAGCAGTTTTGGGGTACGCCAGCATTTT
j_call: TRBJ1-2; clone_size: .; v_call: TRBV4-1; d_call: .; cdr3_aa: CASSQDPAGDWNYGYTF; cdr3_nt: TGCGCCAGCAGCCAAGATCCGGCAGGGGATTGGAACTATGGCTACACCTTC
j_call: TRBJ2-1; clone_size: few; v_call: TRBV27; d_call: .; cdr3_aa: CASSPTGGTYNEQFF; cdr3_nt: TGTGCCAGCAGCCCGACAGGTGGCACCTACAATGAGCAGTTCTTC
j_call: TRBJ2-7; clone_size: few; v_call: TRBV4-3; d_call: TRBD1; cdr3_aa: CASSHLRTGVTDEQYF; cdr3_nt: TGCGCCAGCAGCCATCTTCGGACAGGGGTAACGGACGAGCAGTACTTC
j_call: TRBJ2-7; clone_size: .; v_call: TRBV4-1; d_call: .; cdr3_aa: CASSQGFGPLMEQYF; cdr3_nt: TGCGCCAGCAGCCAAGGCTTCGGCCCATTAATGGAGCAGTACTTC
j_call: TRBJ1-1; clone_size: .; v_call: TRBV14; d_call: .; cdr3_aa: CASSQVGGPNTEAFF; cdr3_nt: TGTGCCAGCAGCCAAGTGGGAGGTCCGAACACTGAAGCTTTCTTT
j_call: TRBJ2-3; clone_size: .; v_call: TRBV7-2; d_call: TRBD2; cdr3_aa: CASSQTSGGLSADTQYF; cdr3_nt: TGTGCCAGCAGTCAGACTAGCGGGGGTCTCTCGGCAGATACGCAGTATTTT
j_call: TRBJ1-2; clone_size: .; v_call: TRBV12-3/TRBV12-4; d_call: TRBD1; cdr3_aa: CASSRIQGVRYGYTF; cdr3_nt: TGTGCCAGCAGTCGTATTCAGGGGGTCCGCTATGGCTACACCTTC
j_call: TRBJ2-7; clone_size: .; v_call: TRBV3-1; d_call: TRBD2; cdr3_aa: CASSPGLADRYEQYF; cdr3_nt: TGTGCCAGCAGCCCGGGACTAGCGGATCGGTACGAGCAGTACTTC
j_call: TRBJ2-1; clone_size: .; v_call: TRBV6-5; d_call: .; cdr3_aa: CASRRSYGNEQFF; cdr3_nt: TGTGCCAGCCGGCGATCCTACGGCAATGAGCAGTTCTTC
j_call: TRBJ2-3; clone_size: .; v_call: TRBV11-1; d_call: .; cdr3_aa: CASSLMGAGADTQYF; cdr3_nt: TGTGCCAGCAGCTTAATGGGGGCAGGCGCAGATACGCAGTATTTT
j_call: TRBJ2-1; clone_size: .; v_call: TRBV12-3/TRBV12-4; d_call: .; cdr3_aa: CASSPFTSGSYNEQFF; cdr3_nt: TGTGCCAGCAGTCCATTTACTAGTGGGTCCTACAATGAGCAGTTCTTC
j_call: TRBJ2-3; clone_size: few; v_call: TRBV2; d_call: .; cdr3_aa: CASSDRPGLMDTQYF; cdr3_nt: TGTGCCAGCAGTGACAGGCCGGGGCTGATGGATACGCAGTATTTT
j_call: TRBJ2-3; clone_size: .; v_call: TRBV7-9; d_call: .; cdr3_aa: CASSVSHQDTQYF; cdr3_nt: TGTGCCAGCAGCGTTAGTCATCAAGATACGCAGTATTTT
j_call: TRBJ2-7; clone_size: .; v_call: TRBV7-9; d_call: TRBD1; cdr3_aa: CASSLGDRGTYEQYF; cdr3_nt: TGTGCCAGCAGCTTAGGGGACAGGGGAACCTACGAGCAGTACTTC
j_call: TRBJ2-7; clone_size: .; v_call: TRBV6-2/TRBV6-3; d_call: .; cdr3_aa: CASSSSQYEQYF; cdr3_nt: TGTGCCAGCAGTTCGTCACAATACGAGCAGTACTTC
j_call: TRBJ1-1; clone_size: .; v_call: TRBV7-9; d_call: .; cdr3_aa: CASSLSNKGSTEAFF; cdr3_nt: TGTGCCAGCAGCTTAAGCAACAAGGGGTCCACTGAAGCTTTCTTT
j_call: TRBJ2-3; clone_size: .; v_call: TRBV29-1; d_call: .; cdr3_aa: CSVERHSLGSDTQYF; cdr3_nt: TGCAGCGTTGAACGGCACAGCCTCGGATCCGATACGCAGTATTTT
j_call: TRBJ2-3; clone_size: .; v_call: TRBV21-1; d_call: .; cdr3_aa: CASSPHEGGTDTQYF; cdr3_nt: TGTGCCAGCAGCCCTCACGAAGGGGGAACAGATACGCAGTATTTT
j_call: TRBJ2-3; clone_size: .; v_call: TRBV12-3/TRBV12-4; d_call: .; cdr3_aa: CASSFSLASAGDTQYF; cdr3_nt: TGTGCCAGCAGTTTTAGTCTCGCTAGCGCGGGAGATACGCAGTATTTT
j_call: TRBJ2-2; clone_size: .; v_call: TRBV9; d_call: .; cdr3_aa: CASSVAGNTGELFF; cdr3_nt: TGTGCCAGCAGCGTAGCAGGGAACACCGGGGAGCTGTTTTTT
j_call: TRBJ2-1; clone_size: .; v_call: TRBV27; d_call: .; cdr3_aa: CASSLFVDRPNEQFF; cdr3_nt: TGTGCCAGCAGTTTATTCGTCGACAGGCCGAATGAGCAGTTCTTC
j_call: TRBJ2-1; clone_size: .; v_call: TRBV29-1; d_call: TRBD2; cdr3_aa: CSVEGLAGAWWGNEQFF; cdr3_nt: TGCAGCGTTGAAGGACTAGCGGGAGCGTGGTGGGGGAATGAGCAGTTCTTC
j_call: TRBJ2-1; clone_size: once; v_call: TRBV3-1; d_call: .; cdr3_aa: CASSQGHPFYNEQFF; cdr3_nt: TGTGCCAGCAGCCAGGGGCATCCTTTTTACAATGAGCAGTTCTTC
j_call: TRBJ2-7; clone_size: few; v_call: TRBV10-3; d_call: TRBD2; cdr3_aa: CAISDSGLAQQYF; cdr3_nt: TGTGCCATCAGTGATTCGGGACTAGCGCAGCAGTACTTC
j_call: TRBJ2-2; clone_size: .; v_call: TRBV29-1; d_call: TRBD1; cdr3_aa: CSTGTGLNANTGELFF; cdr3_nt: TGCAGCACAGGGACAGGGCTAAACGCGAACACCGGGGAGCTGTTTTTT
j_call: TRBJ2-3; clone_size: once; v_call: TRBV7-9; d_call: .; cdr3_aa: CASTQVPRIDTQYF; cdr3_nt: TGTGCCAGCACCCAAGTTCCACGTATAGATACGCAGTATTTT